The sequence of this T cell receptor beta chain was determined in a study of Ad26.COV2.S vaccination and SARS-CoV-2 variants. Study in general: Once, or twice with 56 days between doses, Ad26.COV2.S was given intramuscularly.

Libraries were prepared by immunoSEQ multiplex PCR; TCRdb keeps only in-frame clonotypes and omits some of them. The table records around 300,000 clones, around 90% of them present only once. Findings and caveats of the study: The TCR-based breadth and depth measures might underestimate overall T cell responses.

Germline loops: CDR1 LGHNA, CDR2 YSLEER. The ends lost 0 bases at V and 0 bases at J; junction bases unmatched: 10. The length of the CDR3 is 20 residues. Indicated treatment: over 15 received Ad26.COV2.S at low or high dose, single or two shots; about 5 received placebo; per-sample allocation not given. Sample collection was performed on day 63 after the first vaccine or placebo injection. The individual, an adult aged 18-55 years, was a donor in Boston. Note on this clone: Its cognate antigen is unknown.

The chain has TRBV4-3 and TRBJ2-3; TRBD2 aligns across 12 bases. This clonotype was obtained from a person aged 18 to 59 who received the Ad26.COV2.S COVID-19 vaccine or a placebo. The specimen comprised peripheral blood, sampled in a trial of Ad26.COV2.S vaccine versus placebo. The CDR3 DNA reads TGCGCCAGCAGCCAAGATCTTATGACTAGCGGGAGAAGTAGCACAGATACGCAGTATTTT. Protein product: CASSQDLMTSGRSSTDTQYF.